What follows is one T cell receptor (beta chain) and its context. Original analysis: Amplification of reference gene primers provided the estimated nucleated cell counts. The data were produced by immunoSEQ multiplex PCR, yet TCRdb's version contains in-frame clones alone and is incomplete. The DNA gave D and trimming, while V, J and clone size come from that table. This repertoire shows 69,000 or so clones, approximately 78% found once; its top ten account for roughly 4.8%. The junction had 15 bases not matched to a gene; V was cut back by 4 bases and J by 5 bases. The CDR3 is 18 residues long. Germline V gene lookup returns CDR1 MNHEY and CDR2 SMNVEV (reference sequence). The record originates from a study of blood T cell repertoires in COVID-19. Study overall: Specimens from acute and convalescent COVID-19 originated in the United States, Italy and Spain. The cDNA or gDNA used as material had been derived from T cells, B-cell-depleted T cells, or PBMCs.

The material sequenced was peripheral blood. The chain uses TRBV27 and TRBJ1-1; TRBD1 agrees at 11 bases. This sequence was found in a woman at least 80 years old with active or convalescent COVID-19. This chain's CDR3 is CASSSKDRGRIRRTEAFF. The CDR3 nucleotides are TGTGCCAGCAGTTCCAAGGACAGGGGGCGAATTAGGAGAACTGAAGCTTTCTTT.